Sequencing of this TCR beta chain was carried out in a study of identical twins. V was clipped by 4 bases and J by 1 base, with 16 bases between them. Germline CDR1 and CDR2: SGDLS and YYNGEE. The CDR3 runs to 16 residues. cDNA molecules carried unique molecular identifiers, and template switching added a universal primer site. Using its own MiXCR run on the 5' RACE reads, TCRdb lists one record per CDR3 protein. The sample contains 200,000 to 250,000 distinct CDR3 sequences, about 7.5% of which appear only once. Separately, the same data were catalogued under a study of yellow fever vaccine responses in identical twins.

The material sequenced was CD8+ T cells sorted from blood. The receptor comes from a young woman in good health. The V and J genes are TRBV9 and TRBJ2-3; D may correspond to TRBD1 or TRBD2 (5 bases each). The CDR3 bases are TGTGCCAGCAGCCCCGGGGCGGAGAGGGGCACAGATACGCAGTATTTT. Translation gives CASSPGAERGTDTQYF.